The 6 T cell receptor beta chains in this list originate from one sample, sequenced in a study of cytomegalovirus exposure and HLA in healthy donors. The PCR used 60 Vbeta and 13 Jbeta primers. Libraries were prepared by immunoSEQ multiplex PCR; TCRdb keeps only in-frame clonotypes and omits some of them. The sample carries roughly 200,000 clones, approximately 80% recorded once. The sequencing input was PBMCs. The origin of the receptors is a woman between 50 and 59 years old in good health and CMV-seronegative.

The gene calls are TRBV30 and TRBJ1-1, with 10 bases fitting TRBD1. The CDR3 has 13 residues. Trimming removed 2 bases from V and 11 bases from J; junction bases left unmatched: 8. CDR1 is GTSNPN, CDR2 SVGIG, per germline (reference sequence). The CDR3 is CAWSTTGGLGAFF. CDR3 in DNA: TGTGCCTGGAGTACGACAGGGGGCTTAGGGGCTTTCTTT. Combining the CDR3 with reference TRBV30 and TRBJ1-1 gives the whole variable domain SQTIHQWPATLVQPVGSPLSLECTVEGTSNPNLYWYRQAAGRGLQLLFYSVGIGQISSEVPQNLSASRPQDRQFILSSKKLLLSDSGFYLCAWSTTGGLGAFFGQGTRLTVV.

As regards this clone: The junction departs from the called germline gene at one end, perhaps through a read error. The rearrangement joins TRBV30 to TRBJ2-1; D call uncertain. The CDR3 loop spans 9 amino acids. Germline lookup yields CDR1 GTSNPN and CDR2 SVGIG (reference sequence). CDR3 sequence (DNA): TGCCCATTTTTTCATGAGCAGTTCTTC. This translates into CPFFHEQFF.

The chain has TRBV21-1 and TRBJ1-4. TRBV21-1 is annotated as a pseudogene. This CDR3 contains 13 residues. CDR3 amino acids: CASSERSNEKLFF. Here the CDR3 DNA reads TGTGCCAGCAGCGAGAGGTCTAATGAAAAACTGTTTTTT.

The V and J genes are TRBV7-3 and TRBJ2-7, with 8 bases matching TRBD1. The V gene end was trimmed by 5 bases and the J gene end by 5 bases; junction bases not matched to a gene: 8. The CDR3 spans 14 residues. CDR1 and CDR2 from the germline V gene are SGHTA and FQGTGA. The CDR3 spells CASSAGQGGNEQYF. CDR3 sequence (DNA): TGTGCCAGCAGCGCCGGACAGGGAGGCAACGAGCAGTACTTC.

The V and J genes are TRBV10-2 and TRBJ2-2; 9 nucleotides line up with TRBD1. In germline, CDR1 is WSHSY, CDR2 SAAADI. This CDR3 has 15 residues. After removal of 5 bases from V and 0 bases from J, the junction contained 1 base not matched to a gene. CDR3 amino acids: CASSRQGANTGELFF. Written as DNA, the CDR3 is TGCGCCAGCAGTCGACAGGGGGCGAACACCGGGGAGCTGTTTTTT.

The chain uses TRBV5-1 and TRBJ1-5; a possible D gene is TRBD1 (6 bases). The germline V gene has CDR1 SGHRS and CDR2 YFSETQ. V shed 2 bases and J shed 4 bases, with 19 bases lying between them. The length of the CDR3 is 17 residues. CDR3 nucleotide sequence: TGCGCCAGCAGCTTCGGACCCAGGGGTGAAGGGAATCAGCCCCAGCATTTT. Protein: CASSFGPRGEGNQPQHF.